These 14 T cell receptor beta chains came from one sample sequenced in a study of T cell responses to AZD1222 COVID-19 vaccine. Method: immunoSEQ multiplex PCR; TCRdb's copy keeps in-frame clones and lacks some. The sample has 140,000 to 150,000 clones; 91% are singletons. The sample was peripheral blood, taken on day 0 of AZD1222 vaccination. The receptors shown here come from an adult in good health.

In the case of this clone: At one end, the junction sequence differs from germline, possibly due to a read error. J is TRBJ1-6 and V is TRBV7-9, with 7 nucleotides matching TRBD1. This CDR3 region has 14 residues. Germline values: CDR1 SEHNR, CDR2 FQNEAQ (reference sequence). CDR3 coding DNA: TGTGCCAGCAGCTTAGTTGGGGAGGGGGACAGCGGGGTATTT. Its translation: CASSLVGEGDSGVF. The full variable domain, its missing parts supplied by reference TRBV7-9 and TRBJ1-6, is DTGVSQNPRHKITKRGQNVTFRCDPISEHNRLYWYRQTLGQGPEFLTYFQNEAQLEKSRLLSDRFSAERPKGSFSTLEIQRTEQGDSAMYLCASSLVGEGDSGVFGNGTRLTVT.

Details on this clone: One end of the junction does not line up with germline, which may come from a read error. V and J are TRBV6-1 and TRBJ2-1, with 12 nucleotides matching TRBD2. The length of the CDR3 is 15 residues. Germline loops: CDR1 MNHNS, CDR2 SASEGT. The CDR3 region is CASIELAGGWYEQFF. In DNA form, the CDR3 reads TGTGCCAGCATTGAACTAGCGGGAGGCTGGTATGAGCAGTTCTTC.

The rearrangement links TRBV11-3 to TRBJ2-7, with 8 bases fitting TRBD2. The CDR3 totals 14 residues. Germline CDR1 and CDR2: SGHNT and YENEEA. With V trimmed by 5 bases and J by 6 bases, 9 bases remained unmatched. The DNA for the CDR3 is TGTGCCAGCAGCCTTTCCGCGGGGGGCTCCGAGCAGTACTTC. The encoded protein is CASSLSAGGSEQYF.

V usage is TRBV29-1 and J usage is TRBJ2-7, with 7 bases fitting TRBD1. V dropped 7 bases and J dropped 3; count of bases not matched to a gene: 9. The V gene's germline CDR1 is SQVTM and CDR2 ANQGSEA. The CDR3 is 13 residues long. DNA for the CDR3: TGCAGCGCAACGACAGGGAAGAACTACGAGCAGTACTTC. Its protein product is CSATTGKNYEQYF.

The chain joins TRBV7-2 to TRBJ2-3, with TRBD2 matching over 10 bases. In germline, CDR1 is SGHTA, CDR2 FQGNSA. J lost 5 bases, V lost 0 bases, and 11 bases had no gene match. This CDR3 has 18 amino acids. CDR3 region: CASSLAHVASGRKDTQYF. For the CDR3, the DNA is TGTGCCAGCAGCTTAGCGCATGTGGCTAGCGGGAGAAAAGATACGCAGTATTTT.

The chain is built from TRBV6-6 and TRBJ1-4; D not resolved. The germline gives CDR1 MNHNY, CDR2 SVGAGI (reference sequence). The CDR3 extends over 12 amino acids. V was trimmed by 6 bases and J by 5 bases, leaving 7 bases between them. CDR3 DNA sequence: TGTGCCAGCAGGGACGGAAATGAAAAACTGTTTTTT. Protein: CASRDGNEKLFF.

CDR3: CASTSPTGKDGELFF. The DNA of the CDR3 is TGTGCCAGCACATCCCCGACAGGGAAAGACGGAGAGCTGTTTTTT. The chain is built from TRBV6-5 and TRBJ2-2, with TRBD1 matching over 7 bases. V lost 7 bases and J lost 11; bases outside the gene matches: 16. Germline lookup yields CDR1 MNHEY and CDR2 SVGAGI. The CDR3 contains 15 residues.

The DNA of the CDR3 is TGTGCCAGCAGCTTGGACAGGGGAAGGGGCAATGAGCAGTTCTTC. Translated, it gives CASSLDRGRGNEQFF. This rearrangement joins TRBV21-1 to TRBJ2-1; the D call of TRBD1 is as the table states it, not checked on the DNA. TRBV21-1 is a documented pseudogene. The CDR3 contains 15 residues.

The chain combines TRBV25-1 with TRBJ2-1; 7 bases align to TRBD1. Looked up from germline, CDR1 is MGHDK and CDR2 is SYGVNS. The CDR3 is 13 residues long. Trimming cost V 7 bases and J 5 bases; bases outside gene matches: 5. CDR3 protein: CASTGTENNEQFF. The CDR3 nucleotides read TGTGCCAGCACCGGGACAGAGAACAATGAGCAGTTCTTC.

This CDR3 reads CASSAIAGGTDTQYF. CDR3 DNA sequence: TGTGCCAGCAGCGCTATAGCGGGGGGAACAGATACGCAGTATTTT. The J gene is TRBJ2-3, the V gene TRBV7-3, with TRBD2 identical over 10 bases. The germline CDR1 and CDR2 sequences are SGHTA and FQGTGA. Trimming took 5 bases from V and 3 from J; bases not matched to a gene: 5. The CDR3 has 15 residues.

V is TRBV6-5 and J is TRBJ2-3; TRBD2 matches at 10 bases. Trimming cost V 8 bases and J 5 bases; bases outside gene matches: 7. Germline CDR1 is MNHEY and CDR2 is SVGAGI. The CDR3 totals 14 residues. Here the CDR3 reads CASGRLAGEDTQYF. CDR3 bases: TGTGCCAGCGGTAGGCTAGCGGGGGAAGATACGCAGTATTTT.

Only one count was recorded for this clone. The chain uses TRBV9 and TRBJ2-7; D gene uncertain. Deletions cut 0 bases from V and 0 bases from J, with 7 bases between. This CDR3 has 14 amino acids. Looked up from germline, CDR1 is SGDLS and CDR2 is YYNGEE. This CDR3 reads CASSVGNSSYEQYF. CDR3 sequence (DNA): TGTGCCAGCAGCGTAGGTAACAGCTCCTACGAGCAGTACTTC.

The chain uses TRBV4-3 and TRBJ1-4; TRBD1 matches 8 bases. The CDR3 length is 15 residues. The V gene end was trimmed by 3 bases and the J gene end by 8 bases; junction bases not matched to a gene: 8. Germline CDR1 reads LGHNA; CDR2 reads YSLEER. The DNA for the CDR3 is TGCGCCAGCAGCCAGGCATCAGGGGGCAGAGAAAAACTGTTTTTT. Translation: CASSQASGGREKLFF.

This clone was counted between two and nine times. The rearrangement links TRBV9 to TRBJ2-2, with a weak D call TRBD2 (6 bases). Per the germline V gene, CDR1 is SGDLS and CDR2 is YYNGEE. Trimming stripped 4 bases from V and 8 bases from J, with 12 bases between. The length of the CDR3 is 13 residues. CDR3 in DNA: TGTGCCAGCAGCCCCGCCGGGAGTGGGGAGCTGTTTTTT. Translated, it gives CASSPAGSGELFF.